This T cell receptor beta chain stems from a study of regulatory T cells in long-lasting Graves disease (dated by TCRdb to the early 2020s). For context, the study as a whole: In the newly diagnosed Graves' disease group, patients had been taking antithyroid drugs for less than 3 months. Patients with persistent Graves' disease were compared with patients with newly diagnosed Graves' disease using TCR sequencing and RNA sequencing of peripheral blood. The study was conducted in China and was registered as a clinical trial. TCR sequencing covered around 13 persistent and some 20 newly diagnosed Graves' disease patients, around 33 samples in total. What the study reported, not specific to this receptor: Sequencing and analysis were limited to the TCR beta chain. As a limitation, the authors acknowledged that the small sample size may reduce accuracy. Because the primary lesion, thyroid tissue, could not be accessed, the study looked at peripheral blood alone. More public clonotypes were shared among persistent patients (more than 2,500) than among newly diagnosed patients (approximately 1,000). Persistent disease showed preferential use of TRBV28, TRBJ1-2 and TRBJ2-5, whereas newly diagnosed disease favored TRBV20-1 and TRBJ2-1. Persistent Graves' disease patients showed lower TCR Shannon entropy and fewer highly expanded clones than newly diagnosed patients, suggesting clonal expansion.

Reading from cysteine to phenylalanine, the CDR3 counts 14 amino acids. Here the CDR3 DNA is all that survives: 42 bases in frame from base 1. V has 6 bases trimmed and J has 5 bases trimmed; junction bases matching no gene number 12. The germline V gene encodes CDR1 SQVTM and CDR2 ANQGSEA. The receptor library was made with multiplex PCR. TCRdb lists the instrument as Illumina HiSeq 4000. To build TCR beta libraries, CDR3 regions were amplified by Arm-PCR using iRepertoire HTBI primers. PCR products were gel purified before sequencing. The original methods were these. A total of around 59 TRBV and some 15 TRBJ segments were identified across samples and were used for gene usage analysis of CDR3 amino acid clonotypes. COPE and FqMerger were used to merge the filtered high-quality paired reads into contigs. BLAST was used to align contigs to the IMGT TRBV, TRBD and TRBJ reference genes, and CDR3 was defined following IMGT. Any clonotype with a frequency above 0.1% was counted as a highly expanded clone. Shannon entropy served as the measure of repertoire diversity, while the Gini coefficient captured V-J evenness. A clonotype was considered public if more than one individual shared it. TCRdb reworked the public reads: Q25 trimming with fastp, MiXCR clone assembly, productive beta chains retained. When rows share a CDR3 protein, they turn into one entry using the most common DNA and genes. The V and J calls follow TCRdb's processing rather than the paper's. For this sample the table gives some 330,000 distinct CDR3 sequences, of which 12% were detected only once. The ten largest make up approximately 17% of the sample.

Reading the label with the study, this specimen's time point is: newly diagnosed GD, antithyroid drugs for less than 3 months. For both TCR sequencing and RNA sequencing, RNA was extracted from PBMCs in TRIzol. The diagnosis of Graves' disease was made according to American Thyroid Association guidelines. Patients were recruited from an endocrinology department in Xi'an, China. Each patient gave about 10 milliliters of peripheral blood, collected in an EDTA anticoagulant tube. Ficoll Paque Plus density gradient separation was used to isolate PBMCs, and no additional T cell sorting was done. RNA quality was checked with an Agilent 2100 Bioanalyzer and agarose gel, and concentration with a NanoDrop 2000. Comment on this clonotype: Its target antigen remains unknown. With a much larger clone just one base away, this may be a read error.

Another study also made use of these data, one on T cells in Graves' hyperthyroidism and ophthalmopathy. That second report states: Stable Graves' hyperthyroidism was defined as the absence of progression to ophthalmopathy over 18 months of follow-up. Hyperthyroidism patients were newly diagnosed, had a disease duration of under 2 months, and were aged 18 to 65 years. Exclusion was applied to patients with uncontrolled infections, other autoimmune diseases, pregnancy or lactation. Diagnoses relied on clinical symptoms, serum thyroxine and TRAb, thyroid ultrasound and orbital computed tomography. The TCR CDR3 was subjected to a first round of RT-PCR using the HTBI primer set and the Qiagen OneStep RT-PCR kit. Blood samples also contained most of the expanded thyroid clonotypes (frequency above 0.001), which suggests that blood repertoires may reflect thyroid immune responses. In cross-validation, a model built on a 13 V-J signature told ophthalmopathy apart from stable hyperthyroidism with about 90% sensitivity and about 81% specificity, and in testing the same model reached 80%/75%. During validation, the model predicted progression to ophthalmopathy a median of around six months ahead of onset, with more than 55% sensitivity and around 72% specificity. TCR V-J signatures able to tell the groups apart were searched for in a discovery cohort of some 100 patients, of whom more than 40 had Graves' ophthalmopathy and 55 to 65 had stable Graves' hyperthyroidism. Prospective prediction of ophthalmopathy was tested in an independent validation cohort consisting of fewer than 20 hyperthyroidism patients and 17 patients who later progressed to ophthalmopathy. The 75 to 100 discovery patients were divided at random into training and test sets in a 7:3 ratio. In addition, the study compared T-cell repertoires in thyroid tissue and in blood from over 5 Graves' hyperthyroidism patients. Once sampling was done, hyperthyroidism patients were given methimazole at a starting dose of 30 mg daily, whereas ophthalmopathy patients were given high-dose intravenous methylprednisolone. A second multiplex PCR round built the libraries, followed by size selection and purification. Paired-end sequencing of the libraries was performed with 100 bp reads on an Illumina HiSeq2000. Raw data were processed with SOAPnuke, discarding reads with adapters, uncalled bases, mean Phred below 15, or no exact constant-primer or identifier match. COPE v1.2.5 was used to merge high-quality paired reads, and clonotypes were defined as unique nucleotide sequences. MiTCR v1.1 was used to align clonotypes to the IMGT TRBV, TRBD and TRBJ reference segments. The analysis was restricted to V-J combinations with a frequency above 0.0001, which together covered around 99% of the repertoires. A TCS score was defined as the ratio of F50 (clonal expansion) to E x V (chaos), with BLOSUM62-based TCRdist applied between CDR3 peptides within each V-J. Welch's t-statistics and random forest reduced fewer than 550 V-J features to 13, which were used in a naive Bayes classifier (R e1071). Sample size was not statistically predetermined, and investigators were not blinded to group allocation. According to the paper, TCR Vbeta CDR3 sequencing was carried out on around 140 peripheral blood samples, which came from some 41 ophthalmopathy, under 85 hyperthyroidism and approximately 17 progressor patients.

This receptor was obtained from a woman between 18 and 30 years old with Graves disease. Donor details come from another sample of the same person, matched by shared clones. The input for sequencing was peripheral blood mononuclear cells (PBMCs), taken at new diagnosis, from a patient treated with antithyroid drugs. The chain is encoded by TRBV29-1 joined to TRBJ1-1, and 7 junctional nucleotides match TRBD1. The nucleotide sequence reads as follows: TGCAGCGTCCACCCGGACAGGACAGATACTGAAGCTTTCTTT. It translates as CSVHPDRTDTEAFF. Here the CDR3 is joined to the reference TRBV29-1 and TRBJ1-1 genes, and the full variable domain is: SAVISQKPSRDICQRGTSLTIQCQVDSQVTMMFWYRQQPGQSLTLIATANQGSEATYESGFVIDKFPISRPNLTFSTLTVSNMSPEDSSIYLCSVHPDRTDTEAFFGQGTRLTVV.